These 13 T cell receptor beta chains were all obtained from the same sample, sequenced in a study of T-cell reconstitution after alpha-beta-depleted transplantation in children. Unique molecular identifiers were incorporated during preparation of the TCRbeta library. Using its own MiXCR run on the PCR reads, TCRdb lists one record per CDR3 protein. The sample consists of hundreds of thousands of distinct CDR3 sequences, about 15% of them appearing once. Source: PBMCs from the stem cell graft donor, taken from the stem cell graft. The origin of the receptors is a human donor who donated a stem cell graft to a child with acute myeloid leukemia.

The gene calls are TRBV5-4 and TRBJ2-6; TRBD1 or TRBD2 may be the D gene (5 bases each). Germline loops: CDR1 SGHNT, CDR2 YYREEE (reference sequence). Between the trimmed V and J ends, which lost 6 bases and 0 bases, there was a span of 16 bases. The CDR3 extends over 17 amino acids. CDR3 sequence reads: CASTPGGSFSGANVLTF. CDR3 nucleotide sequence: TGTGCCAGCACTCCTGGGGGTAGCTTCTCTGGGGCCAACGTCCTGACTTTC. The variable domain in full, completed from reference TRBV5-4 and TRBJ2-6, reads ETGVTQSPTHLIKTRGQQVTLRCSSQSGHNTVSWYQQALGQGPQFIFQYYREEENGRGNFPPRFSGLQFPNYSSELNVNALELDDSALYLCASTPGGSFSGANVLTFGAGSRLTVL.

The chain couples TRBV29-1 to TRBJ2-1; D is tentatively TRBD1 or TRBD2 (6 bases each). CDR1 is SQVTM, CDR2 ANQGSEA, per germline. The CDR3 runs 17 residues. Trimming stripped 0 bases from V and 3 bases from J, with 18 bases between. The CDR3, as DNA: TGCAGCGTTGAAGATCCGAGGGGGGACACTTACTACAATGAGCAGTTCTTC. Residues: CSVEDPRGDTYYNEQFF.

This clonotype was observed many times. V and J are TRBV6-1 and TRBJ1-6; 8 bases match TRBD1. Looked up from germline, CDR1 is MNHNS and CDR2 is SASEGT. With 6 bases clipped from V and 9 bases from J, the junction kept 16 bases outside the gene matches. The CDR3 contains 17 residues. This chain's CDR3 is CASRPQDRAFLGSPLHF. The CDR3 nucleotides are TGTGCCAGCAGACCTCAGGACAGGGCCTTTTTGGGTTCACCCCTCCACTTT.

This clonotype was observed many times. The genes are TRBV29-1 and TRBJ2-5, with D possibly TRBD1 on 6 matching bases. Trimming took off 8 bases at V and 2 bases at J, with 12 bases between the two ends. This CDR3 comprises 12 residues. Looked up from germline, CDR1 is SQVTM and CDR2 is ANQGSEA. CDR3 sequence reads: CSSQGQQETQYF. The CDR3 bases are TGCAGCTCCCAGGGGCAGCAAGAGACCCAGTACTTC.

This chain uses TRBV7-2 with TRBJ1-6; D uncertain. V lost 2 bases and J 9 bases, leaving 17 bases between the germline ends. The CDR3 totals 16 residues. Germline-derived CDR1 and CDR2 are SGHTA and FQGNSA. CDR3 region: CASSLYGKQFGSPLHF. DNA of the CDR3: TGTGCCAGCAGCTTATACGGAAAACAGTTCGGTTCACCCCTCCACTTT.

In its sample, this clonotype was seen a few times. The chain recombines TRBV6-1 with TRBJ2-3; TRBD1 might be the D (6 bases). The germline CDR1 and CDR2 sequences are MNHNS and SASEGT. The CDR3 runs to 15 residues. V lost 10 bases, J lost 4 bases, and 21 bases lay in between. The CDR3 region is CAILLPVPGADTQYF. The CDR3 nucleotides are TGTGCCATCCTCCTCCCGGTCCCAGGGGCAGATACGCAGTATTTT.

The chain links TRBV7-2 to TRBJ2-1; 9 positions match TRBD1. The V gene end was trimmed by 5 bases and the J gene end by 7 bases; junction bases not matched to a gene: 9. CDR1 is SGHTA and CDR2 is FQGNSA in the germline V gene. The length of the CDR3 is 15 residues. CDR3 DNA sequence: TGTGCCAGCAGCCCCTCCGGGACAGGGTATAATGAGCAGTTCTTC. Amino acid sequence: CASSPSGTGYNEQFF.

This clonotype was seen a handful of times. The rearrangement joins TRBV29-1 to TRBJ2-5; D might be TRBD2 (6 bases). The germline gives CDR1 SQVTM, CDR2 ANQGSEA. The CDR3 has 13 residues. Trimming left V 3 bases short and J 4 bases short, with 12 bases between. The CDR3 reads CSVDLGGRETQYF. CDR3 nucleotides: TGCAGCGTTGATCTCGGGGGAAGAGAGACCCAGTACTTC.

This clonotype was seen repeatedly, ten times or more. This rearrangement joins TRBV20-1 to TRBJ1-2; weak D call: TRBD1 (6 bases). Per germline, CDR1 DFQATT and CDR2 SNEGSKA (reference sequence). The CDR3 spans 11 residues. Trimming took off 6 bases at V and 7 bases at J, with 12 bases between the two ends. The CDR3 sequence is CSAYRGAGYTF. The CDR3, as DNA: TGCAGTGCCTACCGGGGGGCTGGCTACACCTTC.

This clonotype has more than one count but fewer than ten. This chain links TRBV5-5 with TRBJ1-5, with D maybe TRBD1 (5 bases). This CDR3 is built from 11 residues. Trimming took off 4 bases at V and 11 bases at J, with 10 bases between the two ends. The germline V gene encodes CDR1 SGHKS and CDR2 YYEKEE (reference sequence). CDR3 sequence (DNA): TGTGCCAGCAGCCCTGGGGGGGCCCAGCATTTT. Its translation: CASSPGGAQHF.

The V gene is TRBV9, the J gene TRBJ2-1; 11 nucleotides match TRBD2. V lost 6 bases, J lost 2 bases, and 10 bases stayed unmatched. The CDR3 is 17 residues long. Germline-derived CDR1 and CDR2 are SGDLS and YYNGEE. CDR3 DNA: TGTGCCAGCAATACTGGTAGCGGGGGGGGCCCCTACAATGAGCAGTTCTTC. Its translation: CASNTGSGGGPYNEQFF.

The chain employs TRBV20-1 and TRBJ2-1; possibly TRBD1 or TRBD2 for D (5 bases each). There are 12 residues in the CDR3. Germline loops: CDR1 DFQATT, CDR2 SNEGSKA (reference sequence). CDR3: CRLGRSINEQFF. CDR3 DNA sequence: TGCAGGCTGGGACGGTCCATTAATGAGCAGTTCTTC.

A remark on this clonotype: A read error may produce the germline difference seen at one junction end. The chain employs TRBV7-9 and TRBJ1-1; D perhaps matches TRBD1 (5 bases). CDR3 length: 12 amino acids. CDR1 SEHNR and CDR2 FQNEAQ come from the germline V gene (reference sequence). CDR3 bases: TGTGCCAGCAACTTAGGGGACACTGAAGCTTTCTTT. Translation gives CASNLGDTEAFF.